This TCR beta chain came from a study of T cells in Graves' hyperthyroidism and ophthalmopathy. Study-level points and caveats: Among clonotypes expanded in thyroid above 0.001, most were also found in blood.

This CDR3 is 12 amino acids long. Germline loops: CDR1 ENHRY, CDR2 SYGVKD. RNA transcripts yielded amplified TCR beta CDR3 regions. The study used the HTBI primer set for a first-round RT-PCR of the TCR CDR3. TCRdb independently ran MiXCR on the multiplex PCR reads; one entry per CDR3 protein. The table lists about 480,000 distinct CDR3 sequences, over 13% of them singletons. This clonotype was found a few times. The target antigen is unknown. Sequenced input: blood. This TCR was sampled from a woman between 18 and 29 years old with Graves' hyperthyroidism. V gene TRBV10-3 combines with J gene TRBJ2-3; possibly TRBD1 for D (6 bases). TRBJ1-5 matches the DNA end more closely, so the J call is doubtful. CDR3 DNA sequence: TGTGCCATCGCTGGGGGGGCAGATACGCAGCATTTT. This translates into CAIAGGADTQHF.